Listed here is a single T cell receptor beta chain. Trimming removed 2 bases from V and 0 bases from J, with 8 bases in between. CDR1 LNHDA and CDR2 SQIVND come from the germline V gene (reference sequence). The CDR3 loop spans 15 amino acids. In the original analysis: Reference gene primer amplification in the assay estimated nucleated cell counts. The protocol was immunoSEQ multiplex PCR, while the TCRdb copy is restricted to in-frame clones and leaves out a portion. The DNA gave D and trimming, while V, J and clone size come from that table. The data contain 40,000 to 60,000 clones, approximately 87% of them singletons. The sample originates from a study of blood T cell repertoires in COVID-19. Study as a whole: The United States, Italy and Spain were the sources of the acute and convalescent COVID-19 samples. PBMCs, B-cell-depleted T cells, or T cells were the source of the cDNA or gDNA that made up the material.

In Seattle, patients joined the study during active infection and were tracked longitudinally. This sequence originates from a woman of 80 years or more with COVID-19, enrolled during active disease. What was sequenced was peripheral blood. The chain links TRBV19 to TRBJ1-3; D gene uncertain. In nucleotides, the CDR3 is TGTGCCAGTAGTATATTGCGGAGCTCTGGAAACACCATATATTTT. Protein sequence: CASSILRSSGNTIYF. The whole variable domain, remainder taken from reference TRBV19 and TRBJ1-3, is DGGITQSPKYLFRKEGQNVTLSCEQNLNHDAMYWYRQDPGQGLRLIYYSQIVNDFQKGDIAEGYSVSREKKESFPLTVTSAQKNPTAFYLCASSILRSSGNTIYFGEGSWLTVV.